The rows below give T cell receptor beta chains drawn from one sample of a study of post-analysis software for immune sequencing data. MiXCR, applied by TCRdb to the PCR reads, yields one record per CDR3 protein. The sample consists of around 250,000 distinct CDR3 sequences, 30% to 45% of them appearing once. Sequences were obtained from blood. The receptors come from a girl aged 10 to 17 with multiple sclerosis. Each CDR3 is given with its conserved first and last residue.

cdr3_aa,v_call,cdr3_length
CASSKQHGRSGANVLTF,TRBV28,17
CASSLGQIYEQYF,TRBV28,13
CSAGEQGTWNTDTQYF,TRBV20-1,16
CASSYSRGQGHGEQFF,TRBV6-6,16
CASSPQGGTGANVLTF,TRBV7-2,16
CAGSSRQGRETQYF,TRBV7-2,14
CSAPSPGDYGYTF,TRBV29-1,13
CASSIRLQYEQYF,TRBV12-3/TRBV12-4,13
CASSTGGGAFF,TRBV7-6,11
CSARGSSSVPRPNSPLHF,TRBV20-1,18
CATSRDPSEGPVYEQYF,TRBV15,17
CSARQAAGGGELFF,TRBV20-1,14
CSARGGSGPEQFF,TRBV20-1,13
CASSYTFWERSPLHF,TRBV6-5,15
CASSQGGALLNTEAFF,TRBV3-1,16
CSVGQGGNSPPHF,TRBV29-1,13
CASSLKNGNTIYF,TRBV12-3/TRBV12-4,13
CASSQVGPADQETQYF,TRBV3-1,16
CASSSYRVLNPQPQHF,TRBV6-1,16
CASSLEPSLDTDTQYF,TRBV7-2,16
CASSLKAGLEQFF,TRBV7-3,13
CASSGFAEAFF,TRBV2,11
CASSKGGLVIINEQFF,TRBV21-1,16
CASSFVAGDGETQYF,TRBV7-9,15
CSAELLRGGPETQYF,TRBV20-1,15
CASRSRTLGRDQIYNEQFF,TRBV12-3/TRBV12-4,19
CASSSGTGALNEKLFF,TRBV12-3/TRBV12-4,16
CASSIGPSGSSYNEQFF,TRBV19,17
CSATSTQGALNNEKLFF,TRBV20-1,17
CASSSDRWSNQPQHF,TRBV7-8,15
CASSDLDTQYF,TRBV14,11
CSGAGPTRQKTGNTIYF,TRBV20-1,17
CASSLSHGLAGETQYF,TRBV7-8,16
CSARDDSGRGGYYNEQFF,TRBV20-1,18
CASPLGPSGGRGLEKYNEQYF,TRBV18,21
CASSDDTGVAGANVLTF,TRBV5-1,17
CASSPPGDTQYF,TRBV12-3/TRBV12-4,12
CASSTSAQYF,TRBV2,10
CSARRQRNTDTQYF,TRBV20-1,14
CASSLRLRFWTSALETQYF,TRBV28,19
CASSLGTSGGHYNEQFF,TRBV5-1,17
CSAQAGQGGTDTQYF,TRBV20-1,15
CAISKGSGLAEYNEQFF,TRBV10-3,17
CSAAGISGNTIYF,TRBV20-1,13
CSARDQLNYGYTF,TRBV20-1,13
CSARDPGLAGGPGWTQYF,TRBV20-1,18
CASSLGPGTGIWSAGELFF,TRBV5-1,19
CASGWAPGGNGSYEQYF,TRBV12-5,17
CAISESIRGPNNPDTQYF,TRBV10-3,18
CAISEPGGVQPQHF,TRBV10-3,14
CASTDSNKYSQYF,TRBV6-5,13
CSAERRPSYEQYF,TRBV20-1,13
CASSYGLAGSRTDTQYF,TRBV6-6,17
CASRPPGLGYEQYF,TRBV2,14
CASRGGDQPQHF,TRBV6-1,12
CASSPVLAGGSDEQFF,TRBV5-1,16
CASSEGQWSEQVF,TRBV6-1,13
CASSPFQETQYF,TRBV12-3/TRBV12-4,12
CASSPGRQGKGYTF,TRBV3-1,14
CASSDDRGYNEKLFF,TRBV14,15